This T cell receptor beta chain appears in the sequencing data of a study of early T cells in non-severe SARS-CoV-2 infection. This clonotype turned up a few times. V shed 3 bases and J shed 7 bases, with 13 bases lying between them. Germline values: CDR1 KGHSH, CDR2 LQKENI. The CDR3 totals 13 residues. TCRdb passed the 5' RACE reads through MiXCR, listing each CDR3 protein once. The profile covers approximately 77,000 distinct CDR3 sequences, with more than 4% appearing a single time and 7.3% taken by the ten largest. The receptor was derived from an adult who was a healthcare worker with PCR-confirmed SARS-CoV-2 infection or an uninfected control (not recorded which). This sample comprised whole blood, obtained at baseline. The V and J genes are TRBV18 and TRBJ2-7; no definite D call. CDR3 nucleotide sequence: TGTGCCAGCTCACCCGGGCCATTCGGGGAGCAGTACTTC. It translates to CASSPGPFGEQYF. Using reference TRBV18 and TRBJ2-7 for the parts outside the CDR3, the full variable domain is NAGVMQNPRHLVRRRGQEARLRCSPMKGHSHVYWYRQLPEEGLKFMVYLQKENIIDESGMPKERFSAEFPKEGPSILRIQQVVRGDSAAYFCASSPGPFGEQYFGPGTRLTVT.